This T cell receptor beta chain appears in the sequencing data of a study of T cells in localized non-small cell lung cancer. Data came from immunoSEQ multiplex PCR; TCRdb stores just in-frame clones and leaves some out. The sample has 10,000 to 13,000 clones; 60% to 75% are singletons. This specimen consisted of peripheral blood, obtained before any cancer treatment. The receptor was isolated from an older male donor with stage I lung adenocarcinoma.

This CDR3 reads CASSPRESGGRETQYF. CDR3 bases: TGTGCCAGCAGCCCAAGGGAGAGCGGGGGCCGAGAGACCCAGTACTTC. The chain has TRBV9 and TRBJ2-5; 8 nucleotides match TRBD2. V shed 4 bases, J shed 4 bases, and the junction held 12 bases outside the gene matches. Germline lookup yields CDR1 SGDLS and CDR2 YYNGEE. This CDR3 is built from 16 residues.